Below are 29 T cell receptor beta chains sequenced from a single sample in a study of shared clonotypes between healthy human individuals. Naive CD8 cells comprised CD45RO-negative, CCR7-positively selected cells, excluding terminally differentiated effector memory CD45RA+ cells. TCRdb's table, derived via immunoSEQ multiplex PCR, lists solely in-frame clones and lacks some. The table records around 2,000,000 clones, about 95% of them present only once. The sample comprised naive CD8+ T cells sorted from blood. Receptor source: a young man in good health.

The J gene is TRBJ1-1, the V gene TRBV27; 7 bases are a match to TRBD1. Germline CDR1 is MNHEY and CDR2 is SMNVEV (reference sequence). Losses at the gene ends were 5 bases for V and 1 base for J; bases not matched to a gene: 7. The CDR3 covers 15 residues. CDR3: CASSLTGASNTEAFF. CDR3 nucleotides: TGTGCCAGCAGTCTCACAGGGGCCTCGAACACTGAAGCTTTCTTT.

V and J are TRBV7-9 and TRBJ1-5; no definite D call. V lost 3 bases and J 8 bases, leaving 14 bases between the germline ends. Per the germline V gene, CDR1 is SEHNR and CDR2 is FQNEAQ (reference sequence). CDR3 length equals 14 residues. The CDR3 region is CASSFGSVPEPQHF. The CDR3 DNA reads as TGTGCCAGCAGCTTTGGGTCGGTCCCAGAGCCCCAGCATTTT.

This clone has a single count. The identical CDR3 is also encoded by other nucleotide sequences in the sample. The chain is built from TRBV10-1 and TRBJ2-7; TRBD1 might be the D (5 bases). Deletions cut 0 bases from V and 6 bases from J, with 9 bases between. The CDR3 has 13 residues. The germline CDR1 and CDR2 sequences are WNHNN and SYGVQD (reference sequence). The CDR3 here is CASSESSGREQYF. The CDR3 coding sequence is TGCGCCAGCAGTGAGTCCTCAGGGCGCGAGCAGTACTTC.

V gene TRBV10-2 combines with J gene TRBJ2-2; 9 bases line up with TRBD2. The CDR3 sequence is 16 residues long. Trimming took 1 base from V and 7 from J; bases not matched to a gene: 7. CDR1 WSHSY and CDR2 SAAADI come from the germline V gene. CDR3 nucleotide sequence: TGCGCCAGCAGTGAGTGGCGGGAGGGCCTCGTCGGGGAGCTGTTTTTT. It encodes CASSEWREGLVGELFF.

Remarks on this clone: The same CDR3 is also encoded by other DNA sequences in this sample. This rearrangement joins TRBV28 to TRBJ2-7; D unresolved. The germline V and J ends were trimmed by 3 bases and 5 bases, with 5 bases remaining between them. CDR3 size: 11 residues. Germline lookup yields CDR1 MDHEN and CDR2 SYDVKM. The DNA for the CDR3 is TGTGCCAGCAGTTTGAGCCACGAGCAGTACTTC. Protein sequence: CASSLSHEQYF.

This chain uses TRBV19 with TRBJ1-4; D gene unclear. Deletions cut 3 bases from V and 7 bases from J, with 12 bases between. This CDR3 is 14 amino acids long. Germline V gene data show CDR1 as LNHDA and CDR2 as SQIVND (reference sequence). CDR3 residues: CASSMVSLREKLFF. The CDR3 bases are TGTGCCAGTAGTATGGTGTCTTTACGTGAAAAACTGTTTTTT.

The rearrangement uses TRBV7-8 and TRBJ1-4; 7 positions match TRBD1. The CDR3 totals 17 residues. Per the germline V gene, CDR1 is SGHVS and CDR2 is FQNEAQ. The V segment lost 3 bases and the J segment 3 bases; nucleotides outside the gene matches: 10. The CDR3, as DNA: TGTGCCAGCAGCTTTCGGGACAGCCCCGCAGCTAATGAAAAACTGTTTTTT. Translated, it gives CASSFRDSPAANEKLFF.

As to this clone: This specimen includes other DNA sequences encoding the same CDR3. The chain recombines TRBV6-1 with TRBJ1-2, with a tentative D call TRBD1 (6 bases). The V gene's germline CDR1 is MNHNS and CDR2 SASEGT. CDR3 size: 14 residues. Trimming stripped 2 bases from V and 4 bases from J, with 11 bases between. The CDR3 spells CASSELGGGYGYTF. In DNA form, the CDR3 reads TGTGCCAGCAGTGAATTGGGAGGGGGCTATGGCTACACCTTC.

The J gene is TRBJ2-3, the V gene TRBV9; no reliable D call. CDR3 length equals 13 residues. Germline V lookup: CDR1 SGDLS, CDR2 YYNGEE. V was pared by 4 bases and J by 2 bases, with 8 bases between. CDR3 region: CASSPFLTDTQYF. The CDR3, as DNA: TGTGCCAGCAGCCCGTTCCTCACAGATACGCAGTATTTT.

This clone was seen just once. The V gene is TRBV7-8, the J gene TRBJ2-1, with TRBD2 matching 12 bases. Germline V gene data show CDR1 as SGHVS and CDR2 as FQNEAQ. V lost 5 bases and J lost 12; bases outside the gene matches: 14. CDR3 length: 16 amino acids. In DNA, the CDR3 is TGTGCCAGCAGCCCAGCCGGACTAGCGGGGATCGACGGGCAGTTCTTC. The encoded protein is CASSPAGLAGIDGQFF.

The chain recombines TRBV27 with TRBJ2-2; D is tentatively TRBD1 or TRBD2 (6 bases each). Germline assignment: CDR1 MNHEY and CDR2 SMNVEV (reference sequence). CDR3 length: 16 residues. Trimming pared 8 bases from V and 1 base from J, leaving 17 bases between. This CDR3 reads CASGAWGALNTGELFF. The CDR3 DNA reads TGTGCCAGCGGGGCTTGGGGGGCTCTGAACACCGGGGAGCTGTTTTTT.

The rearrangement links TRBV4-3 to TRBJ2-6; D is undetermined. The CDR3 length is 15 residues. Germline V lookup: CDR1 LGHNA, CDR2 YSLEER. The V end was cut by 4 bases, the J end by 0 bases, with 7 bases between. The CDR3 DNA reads TGCGCCAGCAGCCCGTCGGCCTCTGGGGCCAACGTCCTGACTTTC. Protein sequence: CASSPSASGANVLTF.

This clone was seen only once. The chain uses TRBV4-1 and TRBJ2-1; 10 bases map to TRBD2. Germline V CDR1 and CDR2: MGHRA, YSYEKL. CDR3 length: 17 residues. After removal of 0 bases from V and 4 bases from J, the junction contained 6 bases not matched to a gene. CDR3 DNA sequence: TGCGCCAGCAGCCAAGAAGCTGGGACTAGCGAATACAATGAGCAGTTCTTC. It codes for CASSQEAGTSEYNEQFF.

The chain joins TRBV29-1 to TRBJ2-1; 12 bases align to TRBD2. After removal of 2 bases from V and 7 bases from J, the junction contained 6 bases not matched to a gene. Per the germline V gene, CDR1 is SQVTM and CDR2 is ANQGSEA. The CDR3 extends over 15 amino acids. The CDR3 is CSVEPRTSGANEQFF. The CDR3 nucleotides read TGCAGCGTTGAACCAAGGACTAGCGGGGCTAATGAGCAGTTCTTC.

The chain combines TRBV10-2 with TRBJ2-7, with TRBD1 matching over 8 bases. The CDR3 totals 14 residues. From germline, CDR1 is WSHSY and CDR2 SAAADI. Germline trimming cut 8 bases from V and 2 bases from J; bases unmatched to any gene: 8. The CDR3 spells CASESQGATYEQYF. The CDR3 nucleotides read TGCGCCAGCGAGTCTCAGGGGGCCACCTACGAGCAGTACTTC.

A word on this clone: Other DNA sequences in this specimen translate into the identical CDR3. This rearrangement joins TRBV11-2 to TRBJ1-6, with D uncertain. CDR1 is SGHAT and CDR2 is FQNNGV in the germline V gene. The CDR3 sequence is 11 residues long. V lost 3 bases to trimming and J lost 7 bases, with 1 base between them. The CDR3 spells CASSLNSPLHF. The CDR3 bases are TGTGCCAGCAGCTTGAATTCACCCCTCCACTTT. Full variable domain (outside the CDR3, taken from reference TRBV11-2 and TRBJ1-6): EAGVAQSPRYKIIEKRQSVAFWCNPISGHATLYWYQQILGQGPKLLIQFQNNGVVDDSQLPKDRFSAERLKGVDSTLKIQPAKLEDSAVYLCASSLNSPLHFGNGTRLTVT.

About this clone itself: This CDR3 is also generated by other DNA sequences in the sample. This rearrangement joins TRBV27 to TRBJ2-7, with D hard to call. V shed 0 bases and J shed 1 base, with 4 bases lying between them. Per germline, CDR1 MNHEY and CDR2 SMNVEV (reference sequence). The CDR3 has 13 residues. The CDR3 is CASSLSISYEQYF. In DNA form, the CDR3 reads TGTGCCAGCAGTTTATCGATTTCCTACGAGCAGTACTTC.

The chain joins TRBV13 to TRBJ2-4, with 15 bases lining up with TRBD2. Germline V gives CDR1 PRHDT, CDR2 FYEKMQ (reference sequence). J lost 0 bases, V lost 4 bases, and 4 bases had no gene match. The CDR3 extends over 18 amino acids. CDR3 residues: CASSWGLAGGLAKNIQYF. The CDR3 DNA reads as TGTGCCAGCAGCTGGGGACTAGCGGGGGGCTTAGCCAAAAACATTCAGTACTTC.

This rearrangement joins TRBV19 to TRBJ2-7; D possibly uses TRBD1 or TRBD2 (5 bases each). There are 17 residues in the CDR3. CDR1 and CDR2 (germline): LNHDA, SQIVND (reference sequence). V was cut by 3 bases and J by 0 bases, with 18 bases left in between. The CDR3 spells CASSMGPLGRSSYEQYF. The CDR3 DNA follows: TGTGCCAGTAGTATGGGACCTCTGGGCAGGTCCTCCTACGAGCAGTACTTC. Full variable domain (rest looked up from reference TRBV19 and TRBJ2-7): DGGITQSPKYLFRKEGQNVTLSCEQNLNHDAMYWYRQDPGQGLRLIYYSQIVNDFQKGDIAEGYSVSREKKESFPLTVTSAQKNPTAFYLCASSMGPLGRSSYEQYFGPGTRLTVT.

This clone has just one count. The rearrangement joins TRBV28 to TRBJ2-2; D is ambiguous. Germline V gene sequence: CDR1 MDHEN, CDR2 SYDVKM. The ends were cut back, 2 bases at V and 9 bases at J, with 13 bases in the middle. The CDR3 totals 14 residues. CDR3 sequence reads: CASSLTGKIRELFF. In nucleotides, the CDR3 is TGTGCCAGCAGTTTAACTGGAAAGATCAGGGAGCTGTTTTTT. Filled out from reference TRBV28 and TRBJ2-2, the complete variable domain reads DVKVTQSSRYLVKRTGEKVFLECVQDMDHENMFWYRQDPGLGLRLIYFSYDVKMKEKGDIPEGYSVSREKKERFSLILESASTNQTSMYLCASSLTGKIRELFFGEGSRLTVL.

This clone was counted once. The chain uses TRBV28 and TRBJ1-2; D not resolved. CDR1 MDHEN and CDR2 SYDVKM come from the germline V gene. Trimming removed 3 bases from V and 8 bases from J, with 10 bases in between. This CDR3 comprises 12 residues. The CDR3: CASSFPGLGYTF. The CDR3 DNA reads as TGTGCCAGCAGTTTTCCGGGGTTAGGCTACACCTTC.

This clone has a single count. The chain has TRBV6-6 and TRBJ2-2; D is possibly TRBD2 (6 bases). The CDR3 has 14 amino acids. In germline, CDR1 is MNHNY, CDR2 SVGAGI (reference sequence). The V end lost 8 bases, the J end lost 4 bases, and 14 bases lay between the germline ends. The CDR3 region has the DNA TGTGCCAGCCGATGGAGGGGTACCACCGGGGAGCTGTTTTTT. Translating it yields CASRWRGTTGELFF.

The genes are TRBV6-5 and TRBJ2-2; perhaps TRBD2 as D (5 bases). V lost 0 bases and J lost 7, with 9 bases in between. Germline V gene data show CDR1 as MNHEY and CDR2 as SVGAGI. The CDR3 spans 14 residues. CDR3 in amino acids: CASSYSTGDGELFF. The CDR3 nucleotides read TGTGCCAGCAGTTACTCGACCGGGGACGGGGAGCTGTTTTTT.

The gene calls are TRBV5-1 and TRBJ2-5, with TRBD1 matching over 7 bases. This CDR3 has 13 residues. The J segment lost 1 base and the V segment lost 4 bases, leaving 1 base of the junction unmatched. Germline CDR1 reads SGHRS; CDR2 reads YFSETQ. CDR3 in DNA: TGCGCCAGCAGCCCAGGGGGCCAAGAGACCCAGTACTTC. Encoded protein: CASSPGGQETQYF.

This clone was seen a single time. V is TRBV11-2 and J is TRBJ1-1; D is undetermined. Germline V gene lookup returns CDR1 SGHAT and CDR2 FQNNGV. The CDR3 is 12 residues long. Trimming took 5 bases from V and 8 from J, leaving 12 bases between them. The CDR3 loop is CASSAGSTEAFF. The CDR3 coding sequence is TGTGCCAGCAGCGCCGGCTCAACAGAAGCTTTCTTT.

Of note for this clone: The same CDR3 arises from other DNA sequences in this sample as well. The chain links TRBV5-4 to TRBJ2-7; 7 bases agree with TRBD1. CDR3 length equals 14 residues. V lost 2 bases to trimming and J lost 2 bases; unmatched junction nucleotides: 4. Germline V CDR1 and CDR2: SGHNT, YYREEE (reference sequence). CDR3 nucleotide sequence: TGTGCCAGCAGCTTCCGGGACAGACCCTACGAGCAGTACTTC. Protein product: CASSFRDRPYEQYF.

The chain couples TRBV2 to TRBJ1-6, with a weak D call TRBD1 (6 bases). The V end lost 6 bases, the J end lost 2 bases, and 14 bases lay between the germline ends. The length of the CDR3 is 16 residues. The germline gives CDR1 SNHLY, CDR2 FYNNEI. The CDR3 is CASRGETGPYNSPLHF. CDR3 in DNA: TGTGCCAGCAGGGGGGAGACAGGACCCTATAATTCACCCCTCCACTTT. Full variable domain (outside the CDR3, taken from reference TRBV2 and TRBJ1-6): EPEVTQTPSHQVTQMGQEVILRCVPISNHLYFYWYRQILGQKVEFLVSFYNNEISEKSEIFDDQFSVERPDGSNFTLKIRSTKLEDSAMYFCASRGETGPYNSPLHFGNGTRLTVT.

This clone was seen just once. CDR3 sequence reads: CASSRGAAEAFF. The CDR3 bases are TGTGCCAGCAGCCGCGGCGCAGCCGAAGCTTTCTTT. V and J are TRBV7-9 and TRBJ1-1; D unclear. The V end lost 5 bases, the J end lost 8 bases, and 12 bases lay between the germline ends. From germline, CDR1 is SEHNR and CDR2 FQNEAQ (reference sequence). CDR3 length: 12 amino acids.

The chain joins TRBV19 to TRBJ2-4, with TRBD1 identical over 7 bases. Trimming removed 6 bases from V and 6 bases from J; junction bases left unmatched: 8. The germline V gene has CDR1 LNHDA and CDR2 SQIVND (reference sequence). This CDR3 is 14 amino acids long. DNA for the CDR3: TGTGCCAGTAGGCCAGACAGGGACGGAAACATTCAGTACTTC. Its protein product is CASRPDRDGNIQYF.